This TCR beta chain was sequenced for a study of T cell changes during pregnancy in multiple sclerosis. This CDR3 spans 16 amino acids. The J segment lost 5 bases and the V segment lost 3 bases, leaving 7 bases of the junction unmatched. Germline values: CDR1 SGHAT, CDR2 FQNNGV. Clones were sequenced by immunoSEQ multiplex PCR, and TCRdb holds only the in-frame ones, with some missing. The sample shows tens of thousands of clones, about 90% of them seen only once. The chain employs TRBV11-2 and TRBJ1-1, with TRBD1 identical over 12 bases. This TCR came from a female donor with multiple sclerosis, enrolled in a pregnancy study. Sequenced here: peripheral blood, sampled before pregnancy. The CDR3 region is CASSLGQGAGITEAFF. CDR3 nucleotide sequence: TGTGCCAGCAGCTTGGGACAGGGGGCTGGTATAACTGAAGCTTTCTTT.